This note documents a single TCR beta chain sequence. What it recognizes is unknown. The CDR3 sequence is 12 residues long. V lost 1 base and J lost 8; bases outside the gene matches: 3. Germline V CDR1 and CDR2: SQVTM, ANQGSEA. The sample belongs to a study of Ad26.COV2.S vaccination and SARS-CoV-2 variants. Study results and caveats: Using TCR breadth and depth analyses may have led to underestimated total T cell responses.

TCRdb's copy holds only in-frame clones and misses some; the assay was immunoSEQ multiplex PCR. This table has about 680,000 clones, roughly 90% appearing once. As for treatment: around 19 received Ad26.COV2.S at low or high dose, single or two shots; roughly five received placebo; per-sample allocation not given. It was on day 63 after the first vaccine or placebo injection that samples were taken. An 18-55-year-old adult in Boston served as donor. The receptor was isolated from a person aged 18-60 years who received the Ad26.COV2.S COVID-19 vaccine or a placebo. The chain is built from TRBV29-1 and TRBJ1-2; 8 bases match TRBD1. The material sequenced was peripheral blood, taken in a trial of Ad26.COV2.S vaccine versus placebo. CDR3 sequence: CSVEGTGTGYTF. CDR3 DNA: TGCAGCGTTGAAGGGACAGGGACAGGCTACACCTTC.